This note documents a single TCR beta chain sequence. This clone's antigen is unknown. No quality values exist for individual bases; no much larger clone is one base distant. The data were obtained in a study of beta chain features in type 1 diabetes (dated by TCRdb to the late 2010s). Describing the broader study: Mean age, gender distribution, total cell number and subset yield were not different between patients and healthy donors. Whereas all 30 or so donors provided naive and central memory subsets, regulatory and stem cell-like memory subsets were isolated from just 8 patients and roughly eight healthy donors. The study compared TCRB repertoires of sorted circulating CD4+ T cell subsets between recently diagnosed type 1 diabetes patients and matched healthy donors. A total of about 100 million sorted cells were examined across all samples, and RNA yield correlated strongly with the number of cells per subset.

The High Capacity cDNA Reverse Transcription Kit was used to reverse transcribe all of the isolated RNA, meaning that expressed TCRB transcripts were what got sequenced. Deep immunoSEQ sequencing was performed on naive, central memory and regulatory T cell samples, with an average of around 3.4 million total reads per sample. Sorted cells were lysed in RLT buffer and RNA was extracted with DNase-treated RNeasy Micro or Mini kits, depending on cell number. Each cell subset was processed on its own to prevent cross-contamination, while patient and healthy donor samples were processed together. The immunoSEQ multiplex PCR was used to amplify TCRB sequences from cDNA, yielding 87-bp fragments that span the CDR3 region. Amplicons were sequenced on the Illumina HiSeq platform. The paper's processing steps were these. PCR bias was computationally corrected using synthetic template baselines, reads within Hamming distance 2 were collapsed, and singletons that could not be merged were discarded. Reads were aligned to IMGT to assign V, D and J genes, CDR3 length, and insertions or deletions at six rearrangement sites. Within each subset, clonotype counts were normalized to sorted cell number, after which true diversity and Gini coefficients were computed with the tcR R package. The overlap coefficient, calculated on TCRB nucleotide sequences, was used to measure repertoire sharing. Out-of-frame TCRB sequences from naive cells were analyzed as a proxy for the pre-selection repertoire. TCRdb obtained this table from immuneACCESS and retained in-frame rearrangements with V and J assigned. These tables miss some clones; where compared with another copy, unresolved V genes account for less than half of the shortfall, and the remainder is unexplained. That table is the source of V, J and clone size, and D and trimming were worked out from the DNA. Recorded for this sample are approximately 600,000 clones; around 12% of them occurred a single time. Around 0.12% of the sample is in the top ten clones.

The germline V gene (reference sequence) provides CDR1 LNHDA and CDR2 SQIVND. Relative to germline, V is 7 bases shorter and J is 2 bases shorter, with 12 bases between their ends. Taken from cysteine to phenylalanine, the CDR3 has 15 residues. This entry keeps only the CDR3 DNA: 45 bases, framed from base 1. Each donor gave one peripheral blood draw, averaging roughly 100 mL, which was collected into heparinised tubes. A BD FACSAria II was used to sort naive, central memory, regulatory and stem cell-like memory CD4+ T cells with a panel that included CD45RO, CCR7, CD25, CD127, CD95 and CD27. Every sorted population had a purity above 95%. PBMCs were isolated immediately by Lymphoprep density gradient centrifugation and stained directly without culture. Samples were stained and sorted in pairs, with one healthy donor and one patient per experiment, so that batch effects were minimized. On the study overall, not on this receptor specifically: Sequencing cDNA rather than genomic DNA could over-represent highly expressing activated cells, although activation and CD3 levels did not differ between groups. A moderate but significant shortening of TCRB CDR3 length was observed in type 1 diabetes patients in all four CD4+ subsets. Only small numbers of individuals were included in the HLA sub-analyses, which left unresolved whether HLA type had any influence on TCRB rearrangement. The naive, central memory and regulatory TCRB repertoires appeared to resemble one another more closely among patients than among healthy donors. PCR might favor shorter templates, but patient and control samples were amplified and corrected together, so any skew would affect both groups equally. Patients with type 1 diabetes made fewer insertions and deleted more nucleotides at VDJ recombination sites, implying thymic rearrangement abnormalities.

This clonotype originated in a young man with type 1 diabetes. The chain couples TRBV19 to TRBJ2-6; no D gene is confidently identified. Specimen: naive CD4+ T cells from blood. The cell subset or site label here, explained by the study, means: true naive CD4+ T cells. The DNA is as follows: TGTGCCAGTACCAACGACTTAGCTGGGGCCAACGTCCTGACTTTC. It codes for CASTNDLAGANVLTF.